This is a list of T cell receptor beta chains from one sample in a study of cytomegalovirus exposure and HLA in healthy donors. Assay used: immunoSEQ multiplex PCR; TCRdb lists only in-frame clones, some missing. The table lists 150,000 to 200,000 clones, about four fifths of them singletons. Sequencing was performed on PBMCs. The receptors originated from a girl between 10 and 17 years old in good health and CMV-seropositive. The CDR3 runs from the conserved cysteine through the conserved F or W. Fields, in order: J gene, D gene, V gene, clone size, CDR3 protein, CDR3 DNA. A D gene is named only where the DNA matches it firmly. Clone size is given for some rows only: seen once, a few or many times, or a class if the clone is expanded.

>TRBJ2-1|.|TRBV9|.
CASTSMGAGYNEQFF
TGTGCCAGCACTTCGATGGGGGCTGGGTACAATGAGCAGTTCTTC
>TRBJ2-7|TRBD2|TRBV9|.
CASSVGIGRDYEQYF
TGTGCCAGCAGCGTAGGTATCGGGAGGGACTACGAGCAGTACTTC
>TRBJ2-3|.|TRBV5-1|.
CASSLGPQGTDTQYF
TGCGCCAGCAGCTTGGGGCCCCAGGGCACAGATACGCAGTATTTT
>TRBJ2-1|.|TRBV5-1|.
CASYLALAYNEQFF
TGCGCCAGCTACCTAGCTTTAGCCTACAATGAGCAGTTCTTC
>TRBJ2-2|.|TRBV7-2|few
CASSRGLYTGELFF
TGTGCCAGCAGCAGGGGATTGTACACCGGGGAGCTGTTTTTT
>TRBJ1-1|.|TRBV11-3|.
CASNQGLYTEAFF
TGTGCCAGCAACCAGGGACTGTACACTGAAGCTTTCTTT
>TRBJ1-5|TRBD1|TRBV18|few
CASSPELLTGGRPQHF
TGTGCCAGCTCACCGGAACTCTTAACAGGGGGCAGACCCCAGCATTTT
>TRBJ2-7|.|TRBV5-8|.
CASSLMGGREYEQYF
TGTGCCAGCAGCTTGATGGGTGGGCGCGAATACGAGCAGTACTTC
>TRBJ1-2|.|TRBV5-6|few
CASSPRTERVGGYTF
TGTGCCAGCAGCCCGCGGACAGAAAGGGTTGGTGGCTACACCTTC
>TRBJ2-7|TRBD1|TRBV5-4|.
CASSSPGTGSYEQYF
TGTGCCAGCAGCTCCCCCGGGACAGGGTCCTACGAGCAGTACTTC
>TRBJ1-3|.|TRBV9|.
CASSQAGDGNTIYF
TGTGCCAGCAGCCAAGCGGGCGATGGAAACACCATATATTTT
>TRBJ2-7|TRBD2|TRBV7-9|.
CASSLKGGLAGTLSYEQYF
TGTGCCAGCAGCTTAAAGGGTGGATTAGCGGGGACCCTCTCCTACGAGCAGTACTTC
>TRBJ2-3|.|TRBV5-6|.
CASSRRTAGTDTQYF
TGTGCCAGCAGCAGACGGACAGCCGGCACAGATACGCAGTATTTT
>TRBJ1-3|.|TRBV19|.
CASTDPGGAGNTIYF
TGTGCCAGTACCGACCCCGGGGGGGCTGGAAACACCATATATTTT
>TRBJ1-2|TRBD1|TRBV10-3|.
CAITKDREGYTF
TGTGCCATCACTAAGGACAGGGAGGGCTACACCTTC
>TRBJ1-2|TRBD1|TRBV6-1|.
CASSEARGANSGYTF
TGTGCCAGCAGTGAAGCCAGGGGGGCCAACTCTGGCTACACCTTC
>TRBJ2-1|.|TRBV5-1|.
CASTKGGGYNEQFF
TGCGCCAGCACAAAAGGGGGGGGGTACAATGAGCAGTTCTTC
>TRBJ1-4|.|TRBV6-6|.
CASSADGGEKLFF
TGTGCCAGCAGTGCCGACGGGGGAGAAAAACTGTTTTTT
>TRBJ1-4|.|TRBV6-5|.
CASSRTSTNEKLFF
TGTGCCAGCAGTCGGACATCAACTAATGAAAAACTGTTTTTT
>TRBJ1-2|.|TRBV19|.
CASSTPPQDRLTSYGYTF
TGTGCCAGTAGTACCCCACCCCAGGACCGATTGACTAGCTATGGCTACACCTTC
>TRBJ2-7|.|TRBV15|.
CATSRVLESAYEQYF
TGTGCCACCAGCAGAGTCTTGGAGAGCGCCTACGAGCAGTACTTC
>TRBJ2-2|TRBD1|TRBV6-5|.
CASIQGARLGELFF
TGTGCCAGCATACAGGGGGCTAGGCTTGGGGAGCTGTTTTTT
>TRBJ2-3|TRBD2|TRBV9|.
CASSVALSGGDTQYF
TGTGCCAGCAGCGTAGCTCTCAGCGGGGGTGATACGCAGTATTTT
>TRBJ2-2|.|TRBV19|.
CASSIGVGAIGGELFF
TGTGCCAGTAGTATAGGGGTGGGGGCTATTGGCGGGGAGCTGTTTTTT
>TRBJ1-2|.|TRBV11-3|.
CASSLDDWPSPPNYGYTF
TGTGCCAGCAGCTTAGATGATTGGCCCTCTCCCCCTAACTATGGCTACACCTTC
>TRBJ2-2|TRBD2|TRBV25-1|.
CASSVGGVNTGELFF
TGTGCCAGCAGTGTCGGGGGGGTTAACACCGGGGAGCTGTTTTTT
>TRBJ2-1|TRBD1|TRBV7-2|.
CASSLDRGSYNEQFF
TGTGCCAGCAGCTTGGACAGGGGCTCCTACAATGAGCAGTTCTTC
>TRBJ1-6|TRBD1|TRBV11-3|once
CASNRGQGFDNSPLHF
TGTGCCAGCAATCGGGGACAGGGCTTCGATAATTCACCCCTCCACTTT
>TRBJ1-4|TRBD1|TRBV5-6|once
CASSPGGPLSTDEKLFF
TGTGCCAGCAGCCCAGGGGGACCCTTATCTACCGACGAAAAACTGTTTTTT
>TRBJ1-6|.|TRBV4-2|.
CASSQERGSDSPLHF
TGTGCCAGCAGCCAAGAGAGGGGGTCCGATTCACCCCTCCACTTT
>TRBJ1-2|TRBD1|TRBV9|once
CASSAPGTVNYGYTF
TGTGCCAGCAGCGCGCCCGGGACAGTAAACTATGGCTACACCTTC
>TRBJ2-5|TRBD2|TRBV11-2|.
CASSLRVSGLAGVPETQYF
TGTGCCAGCAGCTTAAGGGTTTCTGGGCTAGCGGGGGTCCCAGAGACCCAGTACTTC
>TRBJ1-1|.|TRBV5-5|once
CASSFQDRQREAFF
TGTGCCAGCAGCTTCCAGGACAGACAGCGTGAAGCTTTCTTT
>TRBJ2-3|.|TRBV7-2|.
CASSLQQGTDTQYF
TGTGCCAGCAGCTTACAACAGGGCACAGATACGCAGTATTTT
>TRBJ2-6|.|TRBV9|.
CASSLGQGWSGANVLTF
TGTGCCAGCAGTCTAGGGCAGGGTTGGTCTGGGGCCAACGTCCTGACTTTC
>TRBJ2-1|.|TRBV29-1|.
CSVEAQQGGEQFF
TGCAGCGTTGAAGCCCAGCAGGGAGGCGAGCAGTTCTTC
>TRBJ2-1|.|TRBV11-2|.
CASSWRNEQFF
TGTGCCAGCAGCTGGAGGAATGAGCAGTTCTTC
>TRBJ1-2|.|TRBV5-1|.
CASSFSEGGYTF
TGCGCCAGCAGCTTCTCAGAGGGTGGCTACACCTTC
>TRBJ1-2|.|TRBV27|.
CASRTSLTNYGYTF
TGTGCCAGCAGGACATCCCTTACTAACTATGGCTACACCTTC
>TRBJ2-5|TRBD2|TRBV7-2|.
CASSSGKTSGGTLETQYF
TGTGCCAGCAGCTCAGGAAAGACTAGCGGGGGGACCCTAGAGACCCAGTACTTC
>TRBJ2-2|.|TRBV7-2|.
CASSLNASPTAGELFF
TGTGCCAGCAGCTTAAATGCTAGCCCCACGGCTGGGGAGCTGTTTTTT
>TRBJ2-1|TRBD1|TRBV19|.
CASSISGTGGNEQFF
TGTGCCAGTAGTATCTCCGGGACAGGGGGCAATGAGCAGTTCTTC
>TRBJ1-6|.|TRBV7-9|few
CASSLGAGRNNSPLHF
TGTGCCAGCAGCCTAGGAGCAGGGCGGAATAATTCACCCCTCCACTTT
>TRBJ2-3|TRBD2|TRBV7-6|.
CASSLGGLATDTQYF
TGTGCCAGCAGCTTAGGGGGACTAGCAACAGATACGCAGTATTTT
>TRBJ2-5|TRBD2|TRBV6-1|once
CASSEGSRGGSETQYF
TGTGCCAGCAGTGAAGGTTCGCGGGGGGGCTCAGAGACCCAGTACTTC
>TRBJ1-1|TRBD1|TRBV7-9|.
CASSRGDGTGAMNTEAFF
TGTGCCAGCAGCCGCGGGGATGGGACAGGGGCAATGAACACTGAAGCTTTCTTT
>TRBJ1-5|.|TRBV9|.
CASSVEGDSNQPQHF
TGTGCCAGCAGCGTAGAAGGGGATAGCAATCAGCCCCAGCATTTT
>TRBJ2-7|.|TRBV11-2|few
CASSFPSSYEQYF
TGTGCCAGCAGCTTTCCGAGTTCCTACGAGCAGTACTTC